Below are 12 T cell receptor beta chains sequenced from a single sample in a study of regulatory T cells in long-lasting Graves disease. Time point: persistent/refractory GD, antithyroid drugs over 5 years with positive TRAb. RNA extracted from PBMCs served as the sequencing template. TCR beta libraries were built with iRepertoire HTBI primers and Arm-PCR of CDR3 regions. TCRdb fed the multiplex PCR reads into MiXCR, producing one record per CDR3 protein. The table records about 340,000 distinct CDR3 sequences, 20% of them present only once. The input for sequencing was peripheral blood mononuclear cells (PBMCs), taken when the disease was refractory, from a patient treated with antithyroid drugs. All receptors come from a female donor with Graves disease.

V is TRBV6-1 and J is TRBJ2-5, with 8 bases identical to TRBD1. The CDR3 covers 13 residues. J lost 5 bases, V lost 8 bases, and 7 bases had no gene match. The germline gives CDR1 MNHNS, CDR2 SASEGT. CDR3 coding DNA: TGTGCCAGCGGATCGACAGGGGTCGAGACCCAGTACTTC. Its protein product is CASGSTGVETQYF.

This clonotype was observed at least ten times. The chain is built from TRBV6-2 or TRBV6-3 and TRBJ2-6; D remains ambiguous. This CDR3 contains 17 residues. The germline V gene encodes CDR1 MNHEY and CDR2 SVGEGT. Trimming left V 0 bases short and J 0 bases short, with 9 bases between. CDR3 protein: CASSYSIRLSGANVLTF. The CDR3, as DNA: TGTGCCAGCAGTTACTCGATTCGGCTCTCTGGGGCCAACGTCCTGACTTTC.

This clonotype turned up a few times. Lacking the conserved final phenylalanine or tryptophan, this CDR3 likely reflects a read error. V is TRBV20-1 and J is TRBJ2-7, with 9 bases lining up with TRBD2. V lost 4 bases and J lost 0; bases outside the gene matches: 1. Per the germline V gene, CDR1 is DFQATT and CDR2 is SNEGSKA (reference sequence). This CDR3 contains 13 residues. The DNA for the CDR3 is TGCAGTGCTACTAGCGGGGTCTCCTACGAGCAGTACCTC. It yields the protein CSATSGVSYEQYL.

This clonotype was found many times. In DNA, the CDR3 is TGTGCCAGCAGTTTAAAGGAGCAAGAGACCCAGTACTTC. Encoded protein: CASSLKEQETQYF. This chain joins TRBV28 and TRBJ2-5; D not certain. V was trimmed by 2 bases and J by 2 bases, leaving 6 bases between them. CDR1 and CDR2 (germline): MDHEN, SYDVKM. The CDR3 covers 13 residues.

Here the CDR3 DNA reads TGTGCCAGCAGTTCCTCCCCAACAGGACGCCTTCCTTCATATTTT. Its translation: CASSSSPTGRLPSYF. This chain connects TRBV6-5 to TRBJ1-3, with D possibly TRBD1 on 5 matching bases. The CDR3 runs 15 residues. In germline, CDR1 is MNHEY, CDR2 SVGAGI. The V gene lost 4 bases and the J gene lost 15 bases, with 25 bases spanning the gap.

In its sample, this clonotype is medium-sized. The junction does not match germline at one end; this may be a read error. The chain combines TRBV2 with TRBJ2-7; possible D gene TRBD1, 6 bases. Germline-derived CDR1 and CDR2 are SNHLY and FYNNEI. CDR3 length equals 15 residues. CDR3 in DNA: TGCGCCAGCAGCCAAGAATACAGGGCTCCCTACGAGCAGTACTTC. This translates into CASSQEYRAPYEQYF.

This clonotype was seen at least ten times. The gene calls are TRBV18 and TRBJ2-5; D not certain. V lost 3 bases, J lost 3 bases, and 8 bases lay in between. This CDR3 is built from 13 residues. CDR1 is KGHSH, CDR2 LQKENI, per germline. The CDR3 spells CASSPGWEETQYF. Written as DNA, the CDR3 is TGTGCCAGCTCACCCGGCTGGGAAGAGACCCAGTACTTC.

This clonotype has more than one count but fewer than ten. This sequence joins TRBV29-1 and TRBJ1-2, with TRBD1 matching 8 bases. CDR3 length: 15 amino acids. V was pared by 5 bases and J by 4 bases, with 12 bases of the junction left unmatched. Per the germline V gene, CDR1 is SQVTM and CDR2 is ANQGSEA. The CDR3 nucleotides read TGCAGCGTTCCCGAAGGTGCAGGGGGCGCCTATGGCTACACCTTC. It encodes CSVPEGAGGAYGYTF.

Only a few counts were recorded for this clonotype. The rearrangement uses TRBV19 and TRBJ1-5; D perhaps matches TRBD1 (6 bases). Trimming pared 4 bases from V and 3 bases from J, leaving 16 bases between. The CDR3 contains 16 residues. From germline, CDR1 is LNHDA and CDR2 SQIVND (reference sequence). The chain's CDR3 is CASSKGRGHTNQPQHF. The CDR3 nucleotides read TGTGCCAGTAGTAAGGGTCGGGGACATACCAATCAGCCCCAGCATTTT.

The J gene is TRBJ2-4, the V gene TRBV20-1; TRBD2 might be the D (6 bases). The germline CDR1 and CDR2 sequences are DFQATT and SNEGSKA (reference sequence). The CDR3 runs 16 residues. V was clipped by 6 bases and J by 0 bases, with 18 bases between them. The CDR3 DNA reads TGCAGTGCAACCCCAGGGCGGGGTTTAGCCAAAAACATTCAGTACTTC. Translating it yields CSATPGRGLAKNIQYF.

The gene calls are TRBV5-1 and TRBJ2-7; TRBD2 matches at 7 bases. Germline V CDR1 and CDR2: SGHRS, YFSETQ. The CDR3 is 14 amino acids. V shed 0 bases and J 6 bases; nucleotides not matched to a gene: 6. CDR3 bases: TGCGCCAGCAGCTTGGCGGCTAGCGGAGGCGAGCAGTACTTC. This sequence encodes CASSLAASGGEQYF.

The CDR3 nucleotides are TGTGCCAGTAGTCCCGGGACAGACACCGGGGAGCTGTTTTTT. This encodes CASSPGTDTGELFF. The chain links TRBV19 to TRBJ2-2, with TRBD1 matching 7 bases. This CDR3 is built from 14 residues. With 5 bases clipped from V and 3 bases from J, the junction kept 3 bases outside the gene matches. Per germline, CDR1 LNHDA and CDR2 SQIVND (reference sequence).